These T cell receptor beta chains were read from a single sample in a study of PD-1 blockade in classical Hodgkin lymphoma. Profiling relied on immunoSEQ multiplex PCR, and the TCRdb table lists in-frame clones only, not all of them. The sample has around 46,000 clones, around 91% seen once. The sample was peripheral blood mononuclear cells (PBMCs), taken before the fourth cycle of nivolumab. These receptors were taken from a human donor with classical Hodgkin lymphoma. The CDR3 runs from the conserved cysteine through the conserved F or W. The order of the fields is D gene, CDR3 length, clone size, V gene, J gene, CDR3 protein, CDR3 DNA. A D gene is named only where the DNA matches it firmly. For some rows the clone size is stated as once, few or many, or as a class when expanded; others skip it.

-,15,-,TRBV6-5,TRBJ1-6,CASSSRDSRNSPLHF,TGTGCCAGCAGTTCTCGGGACTCCAGAAATTCACCCCTCCACTTT
-,13,few,TRBV11-3,TRBJ2-3,CASSPKGSDTQYF,TGTGCCAGCAGCCCCAAAGGGTCAGATACGCAGTATTTT
-,15,-,TRBV1,TRBJ2-1,CTSSRSSGSVGEQFF,TGCACCAGCAGCCGCTCTAGCGGGAGCGTAGGTGAGCAGTTCTTC
TRBD2,18,-,TRBV28,TRBJ2-1,CASTRVVRGAGGLGEQFF,TGTGCCAGCACCCGGGTTGTAAGGGGAGCGGGAGGGCTTGGTGAGCAGTTCTTC
TRBD2,14,-,TRBV9,TRBJ2-7,CASSERDRAYEQYF,TGTGCCAGCAGCGAGCGGGACCGGGCCTACGAGCAGTACTTC
-,14,-,TRBV5-1,TRBJ1-6,CASSLAAPNSPLHF,TGCGCCAGCAGCTTGGCGGCCCCGAATTCACCCCTCCACTTT
-,14,-,TRBV5-8,TRBJ2-3,CASLTRDGTDTQYF,TGTGCCAGCCTTACCAGGGATGGCACAGATACGCAGTATTTT
-,15,-,TRBV5-1,TRBJ2-1,CASSSEGPSYNEQFF,TGCGCCAGCAGCTCCGAGGGGCCCTCCTACAATGAGCAGTTCTTC
-,14,-,TRBV5-5,TRBJ1-5,CASSLRDSNQPQHF,TGTGCCAGCAGCCTCAGGGATAGCAATCAGCCCCAGCATTTT
-,13,once,TRBV28,TRBJ2-7,CATSTTDRYEQYF,TGTGCCACCAGCACCACAGACAGATACGAGCAGTACTTC
-,12,-,TRBV29-1,TRBJ2-7,CSVGSGLYEQYF,TGCAGCGTTGGGTCAGGGCTCTACGAGCAGTACTTC
-,11,once,TRBV10-3,TRBJ2-1,CAISSYNEQFF,TGTGCCATCTCGAGCTACAATGAGCAGTTCTTC
-,16,-,TRBV5-1,TRBJ2-7,CASSFGVRQFSYEQYF,TGCGCCAGCAGCTTCGGGGTGAGGCAGTTCTCCTACGAGCAGTACTTC
TRBD1,15,-,TRBV5-1,TRBJ2-7,CASSLARDRAYEQYF,TGCGCCAGCAGCTTGGCACGGGACAGGGCCTACGAGCAGTACTTC
TRBD1,15,-,TRBV19,TRBJ1-5,CASKIKQGNGVPQHF,TGTGCCAGCAAAATTAAACAGGGGAATGGGGTACCCCAGCATTTT
TRBD2,15,-,TRBV28,TRBJ2-3,CASSPGTRGTDTQYF,TGTGCCAGCAGTCCCGGGACTAGGGGGACAGATACGCAGTATTTT
TRBD1,15,-,TRBV2,TRBJ2-3,CASSGGQFSTDTQYF,TGTGCCAGCAGTGGGGGACAGTTTAGCACAGATACGCAGTATTTT
TRBD1,15,once,TRBV28,TRBJ2-5,CASESSGTAQETQYF,TGTGCCAGCGAATCTTCCGGGACAGCTCAAGAGACCCAGTACTTC
-,14,-,TRBV5-4,TRBJ2-7,CASSFFSSSYEQYF,TGTGCCAGCAGCTTTTTTAGCTCTTCCTACGAGCAGTACTTC
-,14,-,TRBV6-6,TRBJ1-1,CASSPERVNTEAFF,TGTGCCAGCAGTCCAGAGAGGGTGAACACTGAAGCTTTCTTT
-,15,-,TRBV19,TRBJ2-7,CASSIDPAFPYEQYF,TGTGCCAGTAGTATCGACCCAGCTTTTCCCTACGAGCAGTACTTC
TRBD2,12,-,TRBV10-3,TRBJ2-2,CATSGRTGELFF,TGTGCCACTAGCGGGAGGACCGGGGAGCTGTTTTTT
TRBD1,14,few,TRBV13,TRBJ1-1,CASSSDRGDTEAFF,TGTGCCAGCAGCTCGGACAGGGGGGACACTGAAGCTTTCTTT
TRBD2,15,-,TRBV27,TRBJ2-1,CASSPAGGYYNEQFF,TGTGCCAGCAGCCCAGCGGGAGGGTACTACAATGAGCAGTTCTTC
-,15,once,TRBV28,TRBJ2-4,CASSPTGVAKNIQYF,TGTGCCAGCAGCCCAACTGGGGTAGCCAAAAACATTCAGTACTTC
TRBD2,18,-,TRBV5-1,TRBJ2-5,CASSLDLGVLTGRETQYF,TGCGCCAGCAGCTTGGATCTCGGAGTCTTAACCGGGAGGGAGACCCAGTACTTC
-,13,-,TRBV5-8,TRBJ2-4,CASSLGLQNIQYF,TGTGCCAGCAGCTTGGGTCTACAAAACATTCAGTACTTC
-,11,once,TRBV5-1,TRBJ2-5,CASSLEETQYF,TGCGCCAGCAGCTTGGAAGAGACCCAGTACTTC
-,13,-,TRBV30,TRBJ1-2,CAWSPSHTYGYTF,TGTGCCTGGAGTCCGTCCCACACCTATGGCTACACCTTC
-,16,-,TRBV21-1,TRBJ2-1,CASTKGGRGRNNEQFF,TGTGCCAGCACAAAAGGGGGGAGGGGGAGAAACAATGAGCAGTTCTTC
-,15,-,TRBV7-9,TRBJ1-5,CASTAGGRGNQPQHF,TGTGCCAGCACCGCGGGGGGTAGGGGCAATCAGCCCCAGCATTTT
TRBD2,17,-,TRBV7-7,TRBJ2-5,CASSLRAGAGAGETQYF,TGTGCTAGCAGCTTAAGGGCTGGAGCGGGAGCGGGGGAGACCCAGTACTTC
-,16,few,TRBV18,TRBJ1-3,CASSPYGGTSGNTIYF,TGTGCCAGCTCACCGTACGGGGGAACCTCTGGAAACACCATATATTTT
TRBD2,15,once,TRBV28,TRBJ2-3,CASSLSGRAPDTQYF,TGTGCCAGCAGTTTGTCCGGGAGGGCCCCAGATACGCAGTATTTT
-,14,-,TRBV5-1,TRBJ1-2,CASSFQTNNYGYTF,TGCGCCAGCAGCTTCCAGACAAATAACTATGGCTACACCTTC
-,13,medium-sized,TRBV5-1,TRBJ1-2,CASSPSPLDGYTF,TGCGCCAGCAGCCCCTCCCCCTTGGATGGCTACACCTTC
TRBD1,18,-,TRBV5-1,TRBJ1-1,CASSLYPTGGGLNTEAFF,TGCGCCAGCAGCTTGTATCCTACAGGGGGAGGCTTGAACACTGAAGCTTTCTTT
-,12,-,TRBV28,TRBJ1-2,CASSFLTDGYTF,TGTGCCAGCAGTTTCTTGACAGATGGCTACACCTTC
-,13,-,TRBV15,TRBJ1-5,CATSRGHHQPQHF,TGTGCCACCAGCCGGGGACATCATCAGCCCCAGCATTTT
-,14,-,TRBV5-1,TRBJ1-1,CASSRVSLGTEAFF,TGCGCCAGCAGCCGCGTCTCCCTGGGGACTGAAGCTTTCTTT
-,15,-,TRBV19,TRBJ2-3,CASSPIHWSTDTQYF,TGTGCCAGTAGCCCGATCCACTGGAGTACAGATACGCAGTATTTT
-,16,-,TRBV29-1,TRBJ2-3,CSVKRDAGGSTDTQYF,TGCAGCGTTAAACGGGACGCTGGCGGGAGCACAGATACGCAGTATTTT
-,15,-,TRBV5-1,TRBJ1-1,CASSFSVAEDTEAFF,TGCGCCAGCAGCTTCTCGGTCGCCGAGGACACTGAAGCTTTCTTT
-,16,once,TRBV7-3,TRBJ2-2,CASSLNVVGKGGELFF,TGTGCCAGCAGCTTAAATGTCGTCGGGAAGGGCGGGGAGCTGTTTTTT
-,13,once,TRBV6-1,TRBJ1-1,CASSEADRTEAFF,TGTGCCAGCAGTGAAGCCGATCGAACTGAAGCTTTCTTT
-,15,-,TRBV13,TRBJ2-4,CASSPEDTGKNIQYF,TGTGCCAGCAGCCCAGAGGACACCGGCAAAAACATTCAGTACTTC
-,15,once,TRBV5-4,TRBJ1-5,CASSDRRVPNQPQHF,TGTGCCAGCAGCGATAGGAGGGTGCCCAATCAGCCCCAGCATTTT
-,13,-,TRBV2,TRBJ2-7,CASTSGTAGEQYF,TGTGCCAGCACCTCCGGGACCGCGGGCGAGCAGTACTTC
-,14,-,TRBV5-1,TRBJ2-1,CASSPGDQSNEQFF,TGCGCCAGCAGCCCCGGGGATCAGAGCAATGAGCAGTTCTTC
-,15,-,TRBV2,TRBJ2-1,CASSEVAELYNEQFF,TGTGCCAGCAGTGAGGTAGCGGAACTGTACAATGAGCAGTTCTTC
TRBD2,16,-,TRBV6-4,TRBJ2-1,CASSDSAGGDYNEQFF,TGTGCCAGCAGTGACTCCGCGGGAGGGGACTACAATGAGCAGTTCTTC
TRBD2,14,once,TRBV25-1,TRBJ2-1,CASSGDYSYNEQFF,TGTGCCAGCAGCGGGGACTACTCCTACAATGAGCAGTTCTTC
TRBD1,17,-,TRBV15,TRBJ2-7,CATSRDLAGGEPYEQYF,TGTGCCACCAGCAGAGATCTCGCAGGGGGCGAACCTTACGAGCAGTACTTC
TRBD2,15,-,TRBV29-1,TRBJ2-1,CSVEVKTSGRGEQFF,TGCAGCGTTGAAGTTAAGACTAGCGGGAGGGGTGAGCAGTTCTTC
-,16,-,TRBV7-8,TRBJ2-6,CASSPVFQGGANVLTF,TGTGCCAGCAGCCCCGTGTTCCAGGGGGGGGCCAACGTCCTGACTTTC
-,14,-,TRBV19,TRBJ2-2,CASSIGPNTGELFF,TGTGCCAGTAGTATCGGTCCCAACACCGGGGAGCTGTTTTTT
-,14,-,TRBV28,TRBJ2-7,CASSLFRTAYEQYF,TGTGCCAGCAGTCTTTTTCGGACAGCCTACGAGCAGTACTTC
TRBD2,16,-,TRBV6-4,TRBJ2-1,CASSDRTSGDYNEQFF,TGTGCCAGCAGTGACCGGACTAGCGGCGATTACAATGAGCAGTTCTTC